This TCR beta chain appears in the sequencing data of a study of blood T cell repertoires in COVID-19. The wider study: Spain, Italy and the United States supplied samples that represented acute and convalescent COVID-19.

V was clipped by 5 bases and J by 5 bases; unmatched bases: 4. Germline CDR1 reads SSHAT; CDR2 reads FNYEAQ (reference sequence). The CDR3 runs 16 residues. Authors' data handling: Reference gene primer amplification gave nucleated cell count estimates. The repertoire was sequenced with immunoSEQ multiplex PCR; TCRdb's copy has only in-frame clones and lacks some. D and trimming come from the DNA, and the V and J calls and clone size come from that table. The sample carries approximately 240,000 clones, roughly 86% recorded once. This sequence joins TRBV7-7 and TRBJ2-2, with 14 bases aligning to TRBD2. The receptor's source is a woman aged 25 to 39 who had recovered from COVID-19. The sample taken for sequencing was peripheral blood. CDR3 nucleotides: TGTGCCAGCAGCCCGGGACTAGCGGGGGCAACCGGGGAGCTGTTTTTT. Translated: CASSPGLAGATGELFF.